One and the same sample provided the 11 T cell receptor beta chains below, sequenced in a study of cytomegalovirus exposure and HLA in healthy donors. The PCR made use of 60 Vbeta and 13 Jbeta primers. Assay used: immunoSEQ multiplex PCR; TCRdb lists only in-frame clones, some missing. This table has 250,000 to 350,000 clones, 86% appearing once. What was sequenced was PBMCs. These receptors originate from a man aged 40-49 years in good health and CMV-seropositive.

The V gene is TRBV7-9, the J gene TRBJ1-4, with D perhaps matching TRBD1 (5 bases). Trimming took 1 base from V and 5 from J, leaving 8 bases between them. Germline values: CDR1 SEHNR, CDR2 FQNEAQ (reference sequence). CDR3 size: 14 residues. CDR3 nucleotides: TGTGCCAGCAGCTTAGAACAGGCAAATGAAAAACTGTTTTTT. This gives the protein CASSLEQANEKLFF. Based on the CDR3 plus reference TRBV7-9 and TRBJ1-4, the full variable domain is DTGVSQNPRHKITKRGQNVTFRCDPISEHNRLYWYRQTLGQGPEFLTYFQNEAQLEKSRLLSDRFSAERPKGSFSTLEIQRTEQGDSAMYLCASSLEQANEKLFFGSGTQLSVL.

This clone appeared a single time. The V gene is TRBV4-3, the J gene TRBJ2-7, with 9 bases matching TRBD2. The CDR3 sequence is 15 residues long. Unmatched junction bases numbered 4, after V lost 0 bases and J lost 4 bases. Germline V gives CDR1 LGHNA, CDR2 YSLEER. The CDR3 loop reads CASSQEGSGSYEQYF. CDR3 in DNA: TGCGCCAGCAGCCAAGAGGGTAGCGGGAGTTACGAGCAGTACTTC.

This clone has only one observation. The chain combines TRBV11-2 with TRBJ2-1; D may be TRBD2 (6 bases). CDR3 length: 15 residues. Germline V lookup: CDR1 SGHAT, CDR2 FQNNGV. V lost 0 bases and J lost 2, with 8 bases in between. The CDR3 is CASSLDRGTYNEQFF. In nucleotides, the CDR3 is TGTGCCAGCAGCTTAGACCGGGGGACCTACAATGAGCAGTTCTTC.

This sequence joins TRBV2 and TRBJ1-5, with 11 bases matching TRBD1. Germline CDR1 is SNHLY and CDR2 is FYNNEI. CDR3 length: 15 residues. Trimming took 5 bases from V and 6 from J; bases not matched to a gene: 6. The CDR3: CASSPGTGGIQPQHF. The CDR3 DNA is TGTGCCAGCAGTCCCGGGACAGGGGGGATTCAGCCCCAGCATTTT.

The chain couples TRBV4-1 to TRBJ2-1; TRBD2 matches 9 bases. With 1 base clipped from V and 6 bases from J, the junction kept 4 bases outside the gene matches. The V gene's germline CDR1 is MGHRA and CDR2 YSYEKL. This CDR3 contains 15 residues. The CDR3 DNA is TGCGCCAGCAGCCAAGTAGCGGGAGAATTCAATGAGCAGTTCTTC. This gives the protein CASSQVAGEFNEQFF.

The chain has TRBV19 and TRBJ2-2, with D tentatively TRBD2 (6 bases). CDR3 size: 20 residues. V was clipped by 4 bases and J by 7 bases, with 31 bases between them. Germline lookup yields CDR1 LNHDA and CDR2 SQIVND (reference sequence). The CDR3 nucleotides are TGTGCCAGTAGTACCGACCCTCTATTTTCGGGGGATGTTAGTTACGGGGAGCTGTTTTTT. Translated, it gives CASSTDPLFSGDVSYGELFF.

This chain links TRBV7-3 with TRBJ2-1; 11 bases line up with TRBD2. The CDR3 has 15 residues. The germline V gene encodes CDR1 SGHTA and CDR2 FQGTGA. Losses at the gene ends were 1 base for V and 9 bases for J; bases not matched to a gene: 5. The chain's CDR3 is CASSLNSGRVVEQFF. CDR3 bases: TGTGCCAGCAGCTTAAATAGCGGGAGGGTTGTTGAGCAGTTCTTC.

The chain links TRBV28 to TRBJ1-1; TRBD1 is a possible D gene (5 bases). The germline gives CDR1 MDHEN, CDR2 SYDVKM. CDR3 length equals 14 residues. V lost 3 bases and J 1 base, leaving 9 bases between the germline ends. The CDR3 loop is CASSFQGGNTEAFF. The CDR3 DNA follows: TGTGCCAGCAGTTTCCAGGGTGGGAACACTGAAGCTTTCTTT.

The chain has TRBV5-1 and TRBJ2-1; 9 bases are a match to TRBD2. The CDR3 is 16 amino acids. The ends lost 6 bases at V and 9 bases at J; junction bases unmatched: 16. CDR1 and CDR2 (germline): SGHRS, YFSETQ. The DNA for the CDR3 is TGCGCCAGCAACTCTGGGGCGGCGACTAGCGGCACTGAGCAGTTCTTC. The encoded protein is CASNSGAATSGTEQFF.

The rearrangement joins TRBV4-1 to TRBJ2-7, with TRBD2 identical over 9 bases. CDR3 length: 14 amino acids. Germline assignment: CDR1 MGHRA and CDR2 YSYEKL. Trimming cost V 1 base and J 3 bases; bases outside gene matches: 1. In DNA, the CDR3 is TGCGCCAGCAGCCAAGGGCGGGAGGGCTACGAGCAGTACTTC. This gives the protein CASSQGREGYEQYF.

This clone has more than one count but fewer than ten. The chain combines TRBV6-6 with TRBJ1-5; unclear D gene. V shed 6 bases and J shed 6 bases, with 12 bases lying between them. This CDR3 comprises 13 residues. Germline V CDR1 and CDR2: MNHNY, SVGAGI (reference sequence). The CDR3 spells CASRLLGVQPQHF. CDR3 sequence (DNA): TGTGCCAGCAGACTCCTCGGGGTTCAGCCCCAGCATTTT.